The 20 T cell receptor beta chains listed next were all sequenced from one sample in a study of T cell responses to AZD1222 COVID-19 vaccine. Measured with immunoSEQ multiplex PCR; TCRdb has only the in-frame clones, and not every one. The sample lists under 200,000 clones, approximately 90% occurring once. The specimen comprised peripheral blood, sampled 28 days after the second AZD1222 dose. The receptors were sampled from an adult who received the AZD1222 COVID-19 vaccine.

The genes are TRBV19 and TRBJ1-1, with D perhaps matching TRBD1 (5 bases). V shed 5 bases and J shed 4 bases, with 20 bases lying between them. The CDR3 totals 16 residues. Looked up from germline, CDR1 is LNHDA and CDR2 is SQIVND (reference sequence). The CDR3 bases are TGTGCCAGTAGTCGTCCGGGACGCGGCTTTTTCACTGAAGCTTTCTTT. This encodes CASSRPGRGFFTEAFF.

The rearrangement uses TRBV7-8 and TRBJ2-2; D remains unclear. Germline CDR1 and CDR2: SGHVS and FQNEAQ. The CDR3 contains 14 residues. Trimming took off 1 base at V and 2 bases at J, with 5 bases between the two ends. In DNA, the CDR3 is TGTGCCAGCAGCTTAGGATCTAACACCGGGGAGCTGTTTTTT. Translating it yields CASSLGSNTGELFF.

The rearrangement links TRBV28 to TRBJ2-7; the match to TRBD2 covers 14 bases. Germline-derived CDR1 and CDR2 are MDHEN and SYDVKM. V lost 0 bases and J lost 4; bases outside the gene matches: 2. This CDR3 spans 16 amino acids. The CDR3, as DNA: TGTGCCAGCAGTTTATGGGGGACTAGCGGGAGTTACGAGCAGTACTTC. Encoded protein: CASSLWGTSGSYEQYF.

This chain connects TRBV11-2 to TRBJ1-1; D call uncertain. This CDR3 spans 14 amino acids. V lost 5 bases and J 1 base, leaving 11 bases between the germline ends. Germline values: CDR1 SGHAT, CDR2 FQNNGV. This CDR3 reads CASSDGYSNTEAFF. CDR3 bases: TGTGCCAGCAGCGACGGATACTCGAACACTGAAGCTTTCTTT.

The count of this clone is one. The chain carries TRBV20-1 and TRBJ1-2; the D is unclear. The V and J ends lost 5 bases and 7 bases respectively, with 11 bases between them. CDR3 length: 11 amino acids. The germline V gene encodes CDR1 DFQATT and CDR2 SNEGSKA (reference sequence). The CDR3 reads CSASWGTGYTF. In DNA form, the CDR3 reads TGCAGTGCTTCGTGGGGTACTGGCTACACCTTC.

This rearrangement joins TRBV16 to TRBJ2-3; 8 nucleotides match TRBD1. Germline values: CDR1 KGHSY, CDR2 FQNENV. V lost 2 bases, J lost 2 bases, and 3 bases stayed unmatched. This CDR3 is built from 15 residues. CDR3 sequence (DNA): TGTGCCAGCAGCCAACCGGGACAGGCCACAGATACGCAGTATTTT. Translation: CASSQPGQATDTQYF.

A single count supports this clone. V gene TRBV18 combines with J gene TRBJ2-3; 8 nucleotides agree with TRBD1. The germline V gene encodes CDR1 KGHSH and CDR2 LQKENI. V trimming: 2 bases; J trimming: 3 bases; junction bases outside the gene matches: 4. The CDR3 consists of 15 residues. In nucleotides, the CDR3 is TGTGCCAGCTCACCAAGACAGGGGAATACAGATACGCAGTATTTT. Its protein product is CASSPRQGNTDTQYF.

The chain combines TRBV7-3 with TRBJ2-3, with a possible D match to TRBD1 (6 bases). The germline V and J ends were trimmed by 5 bases and 4 bases, with 16 bases remaining between them. The CDR3 contains 15 residues. Germline CDR1 reads SGHTA; CDR2 reads FQGTGA. The CDR3 sequence is CASSRSRGSADTQYF. CDR3 in DNA: TGTGCCAGCAGCCGATCCAGGGGATCGGCAGATACGCAGTATTTT. The full variable domain, rest sourced from reference TRBV7-3 and TRBJ2-3, is GAGVSQTPSNKVTEKGKYVELRCDPISGHTALYWYRQSLGQGPEFLIYFQGTGAADDSGLPNDRFFAVRPEGSVSTLKIQRTERGDSAVYLCASSRSRGSADTQYFGPGTRLTVL.

V is TRBV18 and J is TRBJ2-7; D gene unclear. CDR1 is KGHSH and CDR2 is LQKENI in the germline V gene. The V end lost 5 bases, the J end lost 2 bases, and 7 bases lay between the germline ends. The CDR3 has 12 residues. The CDR3 loop is CASSDDTYEQYF. CDR3 bases: TGTGCCAGCTCAGACGACACCTACGAGCAGTACTTC. The whole variable domain, remainder taken from reference TRBV18 and TRBJ2-7, is NAGVMQNPRHLVRRRGQEARLRCSPMKGHSHVYWYRQLPEEGLKFMVYLQKENIIDESGMPKERFSAEFPKEGPSILRIQQVVRGDSAAYFCASSDDTYEQYFGPGTRLTVT.

This clone was observed a few times. The chain uses TRBV7-3 and TRBJ2-2; 8 nucleotides agree with TRBD1. The CDR3 consists of 14 residues. Trimming cost V 5 bases and J 4 bases; bases outside gene matches: 3. Germline lookup yields CDR1 SGHTA and CDR2 FQGTGA. CDR3 sequence reads: CASSPDRVTGELFF. The CDR3 nucleotides read TGTGCCAGCAGCCCGGACAGGGTCACCGGGGAGCTGTTTTTT.

This chain joins TRBV7-3 and TRBJ2-5; no clear D. With 5 bases removed from V and 2 bases from J, the gap between germline ends came to 9 bases. The V gene's germline CDR1 is SGHTA and CDR2 FQGTGA. The CDR3 consists of 13 residues. CDR3 sequence: CASSPHPQETQYF. The CDR3 DNA follows: TGTGCCAGCAGCCCCCATCCACAAGAGACCCAGTACTTC.

This chain joins TRBV19 and TRBJ1-5; 9 nucleotides align to TRBD1. V lost 0 bases, J lost 1 base, and 13 bases stayed unmatched. The CDR3 covers 20 residues. The germline V gene has CDR1 LNHDA and CDR2 SQIVND (reference sequence). The CDR3 is CASSIDSPGQGWKSNQPQHF. CDR3 bases: TGTGCCAGTAGTATAGACTCCCCGGGACAGGGTTGGAAAAGCAATCAGCCCCAGCATTTT. The entire variable domain, with the rest obtained from reference TRBV19 and TRBJ1-5, is as follows: DGGITQSPKYLFRKEGQNVTLSCEQNLNHDAMYWYRQDPGQGLRLIYYSQIVNDFQKGDIAEGYSVSREKKESFPLTVTSAQKNPTAFYLCASSIDSPGQGWKSNQPQHFGDGTRLSIL.

This sequence joins TRBV6-2 or TRBV6-3 and TRBJ2-7, with 12 bases fitting TRBD2. The CDR3 is 15 residues long. Germline V lookup: CDR1 MNHEY, CDR2 SVGEGT. The J segment lost 4 bases and the V segment lost 4 bases, leaving 5 bases of the junction unmatched. The CDR3 nucleotides are TGTGCCAGCAGTTCACCGGGACTAGCGGGTTACGAGCAGTACTTC. It is translated as CASSSPGLAGYEQYF.

This chain links TRBV11-2 with TRBJ1-2; D call uncertain. The germline V gene encodes CDR1 SGHAT and CDR2 FQNNGV. V shed 2 bases and J shed 0 bases, with 4 bases lying between them. CDR3 length: 13 amino acids. This CDR3 reads CASSLLANYGYTF. In DNA form, the CDR3 reads TGTGCCAGCAGCTTACTAGCTAACTATGGCTACACCTTC. Full variable domain (rest looked up from reference TRBV11-2 and TRBJ1-2): EAGVAQSPRYKIIEKRQSVAFWCNPISGHATLYWYQQILGQGPKLLIQFQNNGVVDDSQLPKDRFSAERLKGVDSTLKIQPAKLEDSAVYLCASSLLANYGYTFGSGTRLTVV.

The CDR3 nucleotides are TGTGCCATCATAGGGAGCGGGAATGAGCAGTTCTTC. This gives the protein CAIIGSGNEQFF. The V call is TRBV10-3, the J call TRBJ2-1; maybe TRBD2 (6 bases). The CDR3 has 12 residues. V lost 7 bases to trimming and J lost 7 bases, with 11 bases between them. CDR1 and CDR2 (germline): ENHRY, SYGVKD.

V usage is TRBV11-2 and J usage is TRBJ2-3; tentative D call: TRBD2 (5 bases). Germline CDR1 is SGHAT and CDR2 is FQNNGV. Trimming pared 8 bases from V and 0 bases from J, leaving 9 bases between. This CDR3 is 13 amino acids long. The CDR3 DNA sequence: TGTGCCAGCGGGAGAGGCAGCACAGATACGCAGTATTTT. It yields the protein CASGRGSTDTQYF.

This clone was detected only a few times. The rearrangement uses TRBV9 and TRBJ2-5, with TRBD1 identical over 11 bases. The CDR3 sequence is 16 residues long. V shed 4 bases and J 1 base; nucleotides not matched to a gene: 6. In germline, CDR1 is SGDLS, CDR2 YYNGEE. The CDR3 reads CASSLGQGAPQETQYF. The CDR3 DNA sequence: TGTGCCAGCAGCCTCGGACAGGGGGCCCCCCAAGAGACCCAGTACTTC. The whole variable domain, remainder taken from reference TRBV9 and TRBJ2-5, is DSGVTQTPKHLITATGQRVTLRCSPRSGDLSVYWYQQSLDQGLQFLIQYYNGEERAKGNILERFSAQQFPDLHSELNLSSLELGDSALYFCASSLGQGAPQETQYFGPGTRLLVL.

This chain connects TRBV30 to TRBJ2-7, with 9 nucleotides matching TRBD2. The CDR3 extends over 12 amino acids. Unmatched junction bases numbered 7, after V lost 4 bases and J lost 9 bases. Germline values: CDR1 GTSNPN, CDR2 SVGIG (reference sequence). CDR3 nucleotide sequence: TGTGCCTGGACCCCAGCGGGGGGCGGGCAGTACTTC. Translating gives CAWTPAGGGQYF.

V gene TRBV9 combines with J gene TRBJ2-5; tentative D call: TRBD2 (6 bases). CDR1 and CDR2 from the germline V gene are SGDLS and YYNGEE. The CDR3 has 14 amino acids. The V end was cut by 2 bases, the J end by 4 bases, with 12 bases between. CDR3 coding DNA: TGTGCCAGCAGCGTTGCCTTCGGGGGAGAGACCCAGTACTTC. Encoded protein: CASSVAFGGETQYF.

The J gene is TRBJ2-1, the V gene TRBV6-2 or TRBV6-3; TRBD2 matches 9 bases. Germline loops: CDR1 MNHEY, CDR2 SVGEGT. V shed 7 bases and J 2 bases; nucleotides not matched to a gene: 6. This CDR3 has 15 residues. The CDR3 bases are TGTGCCAGCAACCCAAGACTAGCGGCCTACAATGAGCAGTTCTTC. Its protein product is CASNPRLAAYNEQFF.